What follows are 16 T cell receptor beta chains derived from one specimen sequenced in a study of blood T cell repertoires in COVID-19. Sequencing was performed with immunoSEQ multiplex PCR; in TCRdb, only in-frame clones are kept and a portion is missing. The table includes 330,000 or so clones, under 95% detected once. Sequenced sample: PBMCs or T cells enriched from blood (not recorded which). The receptors shown here come from a woman in her thirties who had recovered from COVID-19.

Concerning this clone itself: A read error may account for a junction end that differs from germline. This chain connects TRBV4-3 to TRBJ1-5; D is uncertain. Germline V CDR1 and CDR2: LGHNA, YSLEER. This CDR3 is built from 13 residues. As DNA, the CDR3 is TGCGCCAACAGCCAAGACTTTAATCAGCCCCAGCATTTT. This encodes CANSQDFNQPQHF.

DNA of the CDR3: TGTGCCAGCGGACCGGACATCTGGTCGGATGAGCAGTTCTTC. Encoded protein: CASGPDIWSDEQFF. The chain has TRBV6-5 and TRBJ2-1, with D perhaps matching TRBD1 (5 bases). Trimming removed 8 bases at V and 8 bases at J, with 19 bases between. Germline CDR1 and CDR2: MNHEY and SVGAGI. This CDR3 spans 14 amino acids.

The chain joins TRBV7-2 to TRBJ2-6; D gene unclear. The CDR3 contains 14 residues. V lost 5 bases and J 0 bases, leaving 5 bases between the germline ends. Germline CDR1 SGHTA, CDR2 FQGNSA. For the CDR3, the DNA is TGTGCCAGCAGCCCCCTCTCTGGGGCCAACGTCCTGACTTTC. Its translation is CASSPLSGANVLTF.

The chain employs TRBV19 and TRBJ1-1, with D unclear. V was clipped by 4 bases and J by 4 bases, with 10 bases between them. The CDR3 has 13 amino acids. Germline assignment: CDR1 LNHDA and CDR2 SQIVND (reference sequence). The CDR3 is CASSTYGVTEAFF. CDR3 nucleotides: TGTGCCAGTAGTACCTACGGGGTCACTGAAGCTTTCTTT.

V usage is TRBV7-3 and J usage is TRBJ1-2; TRBD1 agrees at 8 bases. This CDR3 contains 13 residues. The trim removed 5 bases at V and 4 bases at J, leaving 3 bases unmatched. The germline gives CDR1 SGHTA, CDR2 FQGTGA. The CDR3 DNA follows: TGTGCCAGCAGCCCTGGACAGGGCTATGGCTACACCTTC. It encodes CASSPGQGYGYTF.

J is TRBJ2-2 and V is TRBV7-3, with 8 bases identical to TRBD1. The CDR3 extends over 16 amino acids. Germline CDR1 reads SGHTA; CDR2 reads FQGTGA. The trim removed 5 bases at V and 6 bases at J, leaving 11 bases unmatched. The CDR3 reads CASSTSGGEHPGELFF. The DNA of the CDR3 is TGTGCCAGCAGCACATCAGGGGGCGAACACCCCGGGGAGCTGTTTTTT. Using reference TRBV7-3 and TRBJ2-2 for the parts outside the CDR3, the full variable domain is GAGVSQTPSNKVTEKGKYVELRCDPISGHTALYWYRQSLGQGPEFLIYFQGTGAADDSGLPNDRFFAVRPEGSVSTLKIQRTERGDSAVYLCASSTSGGEHPGELFFGEGSRLTVL.

This chain uses TRBV5-8 with TRBJ2-5; 9 positions agree with TRBD2. Germline V gene sequence: CDR1 SGHTS, CDR2 YDEGEE. V lost 5 bases to trimming and J lost 0 bases; unmatched junction nucleotides: 5. The CDR3 spans 15 residues. The DNA of the CDR3 is TGTGCCAGCAGGCCGGGACTAGCCTACCAAGAGACCCAGTACTTC. Translated, it gives CASRPGLAYQETQYF.

As to this clone: Other DNA sequences from this sample encode an identical CDR3 as well. The genes are TRBV18 and TRBJ1-5; 10 bases align to TRBD1. Per the germline V gene, CDR1 is KGHSH and CDR2 is LQKENI. Germline trimming cut 3 bases from V and 5 bases from J; bases unmatched to any gene: 1. The CDR3 is 14 amino acids. The CDR3 here is CASSPGQGHQPQHF. For the CDR3, the DNA is TGTGCCAGCTCACCGGGACAGGGGCATCAGCCCCAGCATTTT.

The genes are TRBV27 and TRBJ2-7; a possible D gene is TRBD1 (5 bases). V lost 4 bases, J lost 1 base, and 11 bases lay in between. Germline lookup yields CDR1 MNHEY and CDR2 SMNVEV (reference sequence). CDR3 length: 14 residues. This CDR3 is CASSSTANSYEQYF. CDR3 sequence (DNA): TGTGCCAGCAGTTCGACAGCAAATTCCTACGAGCAGTACTTC.

The genes are TRBV9 and TRBJ1-1; TRBD1 matches at 7 bases. Germline V gene lookup returns CDR1 SGDLS and CDR2 YYNGEE. The CDR3 sequence is 15 residues long. J gave up 4 bases and V 0 bases, and 6 bases lay outside the gene matches. The CDR3 nucleotides are TGTGCCAGCAGCGTAGATTTACAGGGGAGCACTGAAGCTTTCTTT. It translates to CASSVDLQGSTEAFF.

This clone appeared a few times. V and J are TRBV20-1 and TRBJ2-2; tentative D call: TRBD2 (5 bases). The V and J ends lost 6 bases and 3 bases respectively, with 5 bases between them. CDR3 size: 11 residues. CDR1 is DFQATT, CDR2 SNEGSKA, per germline (reference sequence). The CDR3 DNA reads TGCAGTGCGGAGGACACCGGGGAGCTGTTTTTT. Residues: CSAEDTGELFF.

This clone occurred once. This chain links TRBV11-1 with TRBJ2-2; tentative D call: TRBD2 (5 bases). This CDR3 is built from 14 residues. Per germline, CDR1 SGHAT and CDR2 FQDESV (reference sequence). Trimming left V 5 bases short and J 4 bases short, with 11 bases between. This CDR3 is CASSRDGVTGELFF. As DNA, the CDR3 is TGTGCCAGCAGCCGCGACGGGGTCACCGGGGAGCTGTTTTTT.

The chain recombines TRBV19 with TRBJ2-2, with 8 nucleotides matching TRBD2. Germline assignment: CDR1 LNHDA and CDR2 SQIVND (reference sequence). Trimming cost V 4 bases and J 2 bases; bases outside gene matches: 6. The CDR3 is made up of 16 amino acids. The CDR3 DNA is TGTGCCAGTAGTAGGACCCGGGGGGGTAACACCGGGGAGCTGTTTTTT. Encoded protein: CASSRTRGGNTGELFF.

The rearrangement links TRBV28 to TRBJ2-1; D gene ambiguous. Germline lookup yields CDR1 MDHEN and CDR2 SYDVKM. The CDR3 sequence is 15 residues long. V was trimmed by 6 bases and J by 5 bases, leaving 17 bases between them. Here the CDR3 reads CASRLVRNINNEQFF. The CDR3 DNA reads TGTGCCAGCAGGCTGGTCCGAAACATAAACAATGAGCAGTTCTTC.

V is TRBV30 and J is TRBJ1-2; 9 bases match TRBD1. Germline values: CDR1 GTSNPN, CDR2 SVGIG (reference sequence). The CDR3 contains 15 residues. V was pared by 2 bases and J by 4 bases, with 8 bases of the junction left unmatched. In nucleotides, the CDR3 is TGTGCCTGGAGTCCGGGACAGGGTTTACGCTATGGCTACACCTTC. This encodes CAWSPGQGLRYGYTF.

V gene TRBV11-3 combines with J gene TRBJ2-2, with 13 bases lining up with TRBD2. CDR3 size: 21 residues. Germline V gene data show CDR1 as SGHNT and CDR2 as YENEEA. V shed 0 bases, J shed 1 base, and the junction held 11 bases outside the gene matches. The CDR3 nucleotides read TGTGCCAGCAGCTTAGAGAAACTAAGGACTAGCGGGAGAGAGAACACCGGGGAGCTGTTTTTT. The encoded protein is CASSLEKLRTSGRENTGELFF.